This T cell receptor beta chain derives from a study of blood T cells in healthy people across ages. Isolated per sample were at least 7 million PBMCs. Sample-barcoded 5' priming and a J-beta primer mix drove a second PCR of about 6 to 11 cycles. TCRdb passed the 5' RACE reads through MiXCR, listing each CDR3 protein once. The sample yields 800,000 or so distinct CDR3 sequences, about 62% seen once. In germline, CDR1 is SEHNR, CDR2 FQNEAQ (reference sequence). The CDR3 has 16 amino acids. The sequenced sample was blood. This clonotype originated in a man in his thirties or forties in good health. This chain uses TRBV7-9 with TRBJ2-7; 14 bases line up with TRBD2. The J call may be incorrect, as the DNA end agrees better with TRBJ2-5. The CDR3 bases are TGTGCCAGCAGCCCGGCCGGGACTAGCGGGAGAGAGACCCAGTACTTC. As protein: CASSPAGTSGRETQYF.